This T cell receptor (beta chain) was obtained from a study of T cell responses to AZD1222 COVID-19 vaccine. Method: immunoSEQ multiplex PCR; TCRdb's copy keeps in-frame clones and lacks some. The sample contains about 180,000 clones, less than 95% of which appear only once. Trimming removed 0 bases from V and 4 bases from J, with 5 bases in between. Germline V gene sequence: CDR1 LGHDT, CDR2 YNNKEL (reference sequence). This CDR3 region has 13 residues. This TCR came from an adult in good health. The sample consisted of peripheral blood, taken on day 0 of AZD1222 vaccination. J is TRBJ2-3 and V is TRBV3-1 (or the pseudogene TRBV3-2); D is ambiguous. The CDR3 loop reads CASSQELPDTQYF. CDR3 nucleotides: TGTGCCAGCAGCCAAGAACTGCCAGATACGCAGTATTTT.